These T cell receptor beta chains were read from a single sample in a study of T cell clonotyping in hematopoietic cell transplantation. Here immunoSEQ multiplex PCR was the method, and the copy in TCRdb shows in-frame clones only, minus some. The sample holds 5,500 to 8,500 clones; 96% are singletons and the top ten take just over 0.45%. The sequences come from PBMCs, collected 30 days after allogeneic stem cell transplant. The receptors here all came from a male patient in his 40s who had an allogeneic stem cell transplant from a related donor, so the T cells may come from the graft donor. Some clones in this sample may be carry-over from other donors' samples. The CDR3 runs from the conserved cysteine through the conserved F or W. Fields, in order: clone size, D gene, J gene, V gene, CDR3 DNA, CDR3 protein. D genes are given only for firm matches. Clone size is stated in some rows and not others, as once, few, many or a class when expanded.

>.|.|TRBJ2-2|TRBV7-8
TGTGCCAGCAGCTTAGCGAATAGCCACTTCTCCGGGGAGCTGTTTTTT
CASSLANSHFSGELFF
>few|TRBD1|TRBJ2-1|TRBV6-6
TGTGCCAGCAGAGCCGGGACAGGGGGCAATGAGCAGTTCTTC
CASRAGTGGNEQFF
>.|.|TRBJ2-7|TRBV18
TGTGCCAGCTCACCTGGGCTGGCCTACGAGCAGTACTTC
CASSPGLAYEQYF
>once|.|TRBJ1-3|TRBV5-6
TGTGCCAGCAGCTTGGCCGGGGAAAACACCATATATTTT
CASSLAGENTIYF
>.|.|TRBJ2-7|TRBV2
TGTGCCAGCAGTGAATGGCACTCCCCCTACGAGCAGTACTTC
CASSEWHSPYEQYF
>once|.|TRBJ2-1|TRBV6-5
TGTGCCAGCAGTTACTCCCCAGCATTAGGGGGTGAGCAGTTCTTC
CASSYSPALGGEQFF
>.|TRBD1|TRBJ1-6|TRBV4-3
TGCGCCAGCAGCCTCGGGACAGGGGGCTATAATTCACCCCTCCACTTT
CASSLGTGGYNSPLHF
>.|.|TRBJ1-5|TRBV4-1
TGCGCCAGCAGCCAAGATCCCGGGGGGTTGGCGGGAGAGCCCCAGCATTTT
CASSQDPGGLAGEPQHF
>.|.|TRBJ1-1|TRBV6-5
TGTGCCAGCAGTTACAGGGTTGGGAACACTGAAGCTTTCTTT
CASSYRVGNTEAFF
>few|TRBD2|TRBJ2-1|TRBV5-1
TGCGCCAGCAGCTTCATCGGGAGGCTGGTCGATGAGCAGTTCTTC
CASSFIGRLVDEQFF
>.|.|TRBJ2-1|TRBV6-1
TGTGCCAGCATCGAACACAGGGACGCCTACAATGAGCAGTTCTTC
CASIEHRDAYNEQFF
>.|.|TRBJ1-1|TRBV2
TGTGCCAGCAGGCTCAACACTGAAGCTTTCTTT
CASRLNTEAFF
>.|.|TRBJ1-2|TRBV19
TGTGCCAGTAGTTTGGGGTATGGCTACACCTTC
CASSLGYGYTF